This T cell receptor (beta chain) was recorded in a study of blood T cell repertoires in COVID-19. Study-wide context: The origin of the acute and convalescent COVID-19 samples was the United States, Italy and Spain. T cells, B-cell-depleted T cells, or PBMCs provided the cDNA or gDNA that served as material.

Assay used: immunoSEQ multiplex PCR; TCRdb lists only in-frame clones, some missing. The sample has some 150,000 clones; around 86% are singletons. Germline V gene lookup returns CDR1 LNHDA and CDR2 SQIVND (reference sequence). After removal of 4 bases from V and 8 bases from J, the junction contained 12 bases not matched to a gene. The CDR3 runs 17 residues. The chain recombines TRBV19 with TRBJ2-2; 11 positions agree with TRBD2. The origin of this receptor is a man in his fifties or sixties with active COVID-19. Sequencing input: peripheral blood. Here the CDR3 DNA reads TGTGCCAGTAGTACTAGACTAGCGGGGCCTGCATTGGGGGAGCTGTTTTTT. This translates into CASSTRLAGPALGELFF.